The TCR beta chain under discussion was sequenced for a study of CXCR3-negative and CXCR3-positive naive CD8 T cells. Overall study: Sequencing gave some 130 million TRB reads overall, about 1.5 +/- 0.3 million per library.

Findings and limits, study-wide: The authors found comparable surface CD5 between naive subsets and inferred TCR strength from TRB CDR3 properties. TRBV-TRBJ usage was alike in naive CXCR3-negative and CXCR3-positive cells but differed in memory cells.

UMI-labeled TRB cDNA libraries were prepared by 5' RACE. TCRdb re-called the 5' RACE reads; one entry per CDR3 protein, DNA not given. This table lists 60,000 or so distinct CDR3 sequences. To note about this clonotype: Antigen: not known.

In germline, CDR1 is SGHTA, CDR2 FQGNSA. The length of the CDR3 is 15 residues. The chain joins TRBV7-2 to TRBJ2-7; without DNA, the TCRdb call of TRBD1 cannot be checked. This TCR was recovered from a human donor in good health. Some clones in this sample may be carry-over from other donors' samples. Sequences were obtained from memory CD8+ T cells from blood. The CDR3 here is CASSFWGQGTLEQYF.